A single sample is the source of the 3 T cell receptor beta chains below, sequenced in a study of T cells after yellow fever vaccination. TCRdb re-called the 5' RACE reads through MiXCR, storing one row per CDR3 protein. This table has nearly 300,000 distinct CDR3 sequences, around 8.6% appearing once. The sequencing here drew on CD4+ T cells sorted from PBMCs, taken 5 days after the yellow fever booster vaccination. All receptors derive from a man aged 18 to 29 who received the YFV17D yellow fever vaccine.

This clonotype was recorded many times. The genes are TRBV5-6 and TRBJ2-3, with 10 bases identical to TRBD2. This CDR3 is 16 amino acids long. J lost 5 bases, V lost 2 bases, and 8 bases had no gene match. The germline V gene has CDR1 SGHDT and CDR2 YYEEEE. The CDR3 nucleotides read TGTGCCAGCAGCTTCCGCCTAGCGGGGGCCGAAGATACGCAGTATTTT. Translating it yields CASSFRLAGAEDTQYF.

This clonotype was detected a few times. This chain joins TRBV5-6 and TRBJ2-1; D is possibly TRBD1 (5 bases). Germline CDR1 SGHDT, CDR2 YYEEEE. Trimming pared 6 bases from V and 2 bases from J, leaving 12 bases between. This CDR3 has 14 amino acids. The CDR3 sequence is CASKMTVAYNEQFF. The CDR3 DNA is TGTGCCAGCAAGATGACAGTCGCCTACAATGAGCAGTTCTTC. Together with reference TRBV5-6 and TRBJ2-1, the CDR3 gives the full variable domain: DAGVTQSPTHLIKTRGQQVTLRCSPKSGHDTVSWYQQALGQGPQFIFQYYEEEERQRGNFPDRFSGHQFPNYSSELNVNALLLGDSALYLCASKMTVAYNEQFFGPGTRLTVL.

This clonotype showed up many times. The CDR3 reads CASRYGQGTGELFF. The CDR3 DNA follows: TGTGCCAGCAGATACGGACAGGGGACCGGGGAGCTGTTTTTT. V is TRBV5-5 and J is TRBJ2-2; the match to TRBD1 covers 9 bases. The CDR3 is 14 residues long. The V and J ends lost 5 bases and 5 bases, in that order; junction bases with no gene match: 4. CDR1 is SGHKS and CDR2 is YYEKEE in the germline V gene (reference sequence).